Below are 25 T cell receptor beta chains sequenced from a single sample in a study of blood T cells in healthy people across ages. It was with a sample-barcoded 5' primer and a J-beta primer mix that a second PCR of about 6 to 11 cycles was run. TCRdb reanalysed the 5' RACE reads using MiXCR and keeps one entry per CDR3 protein. Of about 760,000 distinct CDR3 sequences listed, approximately 25% are singletons. This sample was also put to use in a study of T cells of mothers and their children.

Sequencing was carried out using blood. The receptors here all came from a boy between 10 and 17 years old in good health.

The chain combines TRBV13 with TRBJ1-2; a possible D gene is TRBD1 (5 bases). The CDR3 consists of 17 residues. The germline V gene encodes CDR1 PRHDT and CDR2 FYEKMQ (reference sequence). Trimming removed 0 bases at V and 1 base at J, with 15 bases between. The CDR3 bases are TGTGCCAGCAGCTTAGGCGGCAGGGCACGAATTAACTATGGCTACACCTTC. This encodes CASSLGGRARINYGYTF.

The rearrangement joins TRBV27 to TRBJ1-4; 7 nucleotides agree with TRBD1. V gave up 0 bases and J gave up 6 bases; unmatched junction bases: 7. The CDR3 runs to 16 residues. CDR1 MNHEY and CDR2 SMNVEV come from the germline V gene (reference sequence). The CDR3 sequence: CASSLSVGQSYEKLFF. CDR3 DNA: TGTGCCAGCAGTTTATCGGTGGGACAGAGCTATGAAAAACTGTTTTTT.

The chain recombines TRBV5-1 with TRBJ2-3; 11 bases match TRBD2. J lost 4 bases, V lost 0 bases, and 7 bases had no gene match. Germline V lookup: CDR1 SGHRS, CDR2 YFSETQ. The CDR3 has 17 residues. CDR3 sequence reads: CASSLDRLAGTADTQYF. The CDR3 coding sequence is TGCGCCAGCAGCTTGGATCGACTAGCGGGAACGGCAGATACGCAGTATTTT.

V usage is TRBV4-1 and J usage is TRBJ2-7; 7 bases are shared with TRBD1. This CDR3 is built from 17 residues. Germline V CDR1 and CDR2: MGHRA, YSYEKL. V trimming: 3 bases; J trimming: 1 base; junction bases outside the gene matches: 12. The CDR3: CASSQTPFGTDSYEQYF. Written as DNA, the CDR3 is TGCGCCAGCAGCCAGACCCCTTTCGGGACAGATTCCTACGAGCAGTACTTC.

This clonotype has a handful of counts. CDR3 coding DNA: TGTGCCAGCAGGATGGGGTACTTAGCATCAGAGACCCAGTACTTC. Translating gives CASRMGYLASETQYF. The chain uses TRBV12-3 or TRBV12-4 and TRBJ2-5; D call uncertain. There are 15 residues in the CDR3. V gave up 6 bases and J gave up 4 bases, with 18 bases separating them.

There are a few counts of this clonotype. This chain joins TRBV9 and TRBJ2-5; TRBD2 might be the D (6 bases). Germline values: CDR1 SGDLS, CDR2 YYNGEE. The V end was cut by 2 bases, the J end by 1 base, with 9 bases between. This CDR3 spans 14 amino acids. CDR3 amino acids: CASSVGDFQETQYF. Here the CDR3 DNA reads TGTGCCAGCAGCGTCGGGGACTTCCAAGAGACCCAGTACTTC.

This clonotype was seen only a few times. The CDR3 spells CAYTRVSYNEQFF. Here the CDR3 DNA reads TGTGCCTATACCCGGGTATCCTACAATGAGCAGTTCTTC. The rearrangement joins TRBV2 to TRBJ2-1; D unclear. CDR1 is SNHLY, CDR2 FYNNEI, per germline. V was trimmed by 11 bases and J by 1 base, leaving 12 bases between them. This CDR3 is 13 amino acids long.

The chain joins TRBV5-1 to TRBJ2-4; 8 bases match TRBD1. Germline CDR1 SGHRS, CDR2 YFSETQ. The CDR3 contains 17 residues. With V trimmed by 4 bases and J by 3 bases, 12 bases remained unmatched. The CDR3 loop is CASSGTLDRAVKNIQYF. CDR3 coding DNA: TGCGCCAGCAGCGGGACCCTGGACAGGGCGGTCAAAAACATTCAGTACTTC.

The chain uses TRBV27 and TRBJ2-1; 7 positions match TRBD2. Germline V lookup: CDR1 MNHEY, CDR2 SMNVEV (reference sequence). This CDR3 is built from 15 residues. J lost 3 bases, V lost 0 bases, and 2 bases had no gene match. The CDR3 is CASSLSSGIYNEQFF. CDR3 bases: TGTGCCAGCAGTTTATCGAGCGGGATCTACAATGAGCAGTTCTTC.

This clonotype was picked up a small number of times. The chain employs TRBV9 and TRBJ2-1, with 10 nucleotides matching TRBD1. This CDR3 region has 15 residues. Trimming took 1 base from V and 5 from J; bases not matched to a gene: 3. Germline CDR1 SGDLS, CDR2 YYNGEE. The CDR3 DNA reads as TGTGCCAGCAGCGTACGGGACAGGGGCCACAATGAGCAGTTCTTC. Amino acid sequence: CASSVRDRGHNEQFF.

The chain uses TRBV29-1 and TRBJ2-7; D call uncertain. Germline V gives CDR1 SQVTM, CDR2 ANQGSEA. V was cut by 2 bases and J by 4 bases, with 27 bases left in between. The CDR3 covers 18 residues. DNA of the CDR3: TGCAGCGTTGAACGAGAGGATCCTAACGTCCTGTCCGTTTACGAGCAGTACTTC. It translates to CSVEREDPNVLSVYEQYF.

This chain joins TRBV20-1 and TRBJ2-4; no firm D call. V lost 3 bases, J lost 3 bases, and 12 bases lay in between. Germline V CDR1 and CDR2: DFQATT, SNEGSKA (reference sequence). This CDR3 comprises 14 residues. CDR3 in amino acids: CSASSLVDKNIQYF. The CDR3 DNA reads as TGCAGTGCTAGCTCTTTAGTGGACAAAAACATTCAGTACTTC.

The V call is TRBV6-6, the J call TRBJ2-5; 10 bases are shared with TRBD2. Germline CDR1 is MNHNY and CDR2 is SVGAGI (reference sequence). This CDR3 has 13 amino acids. Trimming cost V 8 bases and J 7 bases; bases outside gene matches: 7. CDR3 sequence: CASRPSGGRTQYF. The CDR3 nucleotides read TGTGCCAGCCGACCTAGCGGGGGCAGGACCCAGTACTTC.

A few counts support this clonotype. The rearrangement joins TRBV20-1 to TRBJ1-2; 7 nucleotides align to TRBD1. Unmatched junction bases numbered 11, after V lost 3 bases and J lost 4 bases. CDR1 and CDR2 (germline): DFQATT, SNEGSKA (reference sequence). This CDR3 comprises 15 residues. CDR3 residues: CSASLDRGPTYGYTF. For the CDR3, the DNA is TGCAGTGCTAGTCTAGATAGGGGGCCTACCTATGGCTACACCTTC.

This clonotype has a handful of counts. The chain recombines TRBV5-1 with TRBJ2-1; 8 nucleotides match TRBD1. The CDR3 is 17 residues long. Germline CDR1 is SGHRS and CDR2 is YFSETQ. The V and J ends lost 4 bases and 1 base, in that order; junction bases with no gene match: 10. The CDR3 is CASSPYTGGESYNEQFF. In DNA, the CDR3 is TGCGCCAGCAGCCCATACACAGGGGGTGAATCCTACAATGAGCAGTTCTTC.

In this sample, this clonotype turned up a few times. The junction departs from germline at one end; a sequencing error may be responsible. The chain employs TRBV12-3 or TRBV12-4 and TRBJ1-2, with TRBD1 identical over 8 bases. The CDR3 has 14 residues. The CDR3 DNA follows: TGTGCCAGCAGCCACACCGGGACAGGCTATAGCTACACCTTC. This sequence encodes CASSHTGTGYSYTF.

V is TRBV11-2 and J is TRBJ2-7; D uncertain. The CDR3 extends over 11 amino acids. Trimming cost V 3 bases and J 7 bases, with 7 bases left between them. Germline V gene lookup returns CDR1 SGHAT and CDR2 FQNNGV. CDR3 loop: CASSFRWEQYF. CDR3 nucleotides: TGTGCCAGCAGCTTTCGTTGGGAGCAGTACTTC.

The chain couples TRBV3-1 to TRBJ1-2; tentatively, D is TRBD1 (5 bases). Germline CDR1 is LGHDT and CDR2 is YNNKEL (reference sequence). Trimming removed 9 bases at V and 4 bases at J, with 15 bases between. The CDR3 totals 13 residues. The CDR3 DNA reads as TGTGCCAGTTCCGACCCGGGGCCCTATGGCTACACCTTC. Its protein product is CASSDPGPYGYTF.

V usage is TRBV7-2 and J usage is TRBJ2-1; no clear D. There are 17 residues in the CDR3. V gave up 1 base and J gave up 0 bases, with 13 bases separating them. CDR1 and CDR2 (germline): SGHTA, FQGNSA. For the CDR3, the DNA is TGTGCCAGCAGCTTAGGAGCTAGGCGGAGCTCCTACAATGAGCAGTTCTTC. It encodes CASSLGARRSSYNEQFF.

The chain carries TRBV6-2 or TRBV6-3 and TRBJ2-7, with 7 bases that match TRBD1. The CDR3 is 16 residues long. The V gene end was trimmed by 0 bases and the J gene end by 5 bases; junction bases not matched to a gene: 10. Germline V gene data show CDR1 as MNHEY and CDR2 as SVGEGT. CDR3 bases: TGTGCCAGCAGTTACTCGAGGACAGGATCTTACGACGAGCAGTACTTC. Protein sequence: CASSYSRTGSYDEQYF.

This chain uses TRBV25-1 with TRBJ2-3; TRBD2 matches 10 bases. Germline CDR1 reads MGHDK; CDR2 reads SYGVNS. V shed 11 bases, J shed 0 bases, and the junction held 8 bases outside the gene matches. CDR3 length equals 15 residues. Here the CDR3 reads CACTGLAVSTDTQYF. The CDR3 DNA sequence: TGTGCCTGCACTGGACTAGCGGTGAGCACAGATACGCAGTATTTT.

A remark on this clonotype: Mismatch with germline at one junction end may stem from a read error. J is TRBJ1-4 and V is TRBV29-1; D ambiguous. Germline V gene sequence: CDR1 SQVTM, CDR2 ANQGSEA. The CDR3 has 13 amino acids. The CDR3 nucleotides read TGCGGCGTTGAGAGTAGCAGGAATGAAAAACTGTTTTTT. This codes for CGVESSRNEKLFF.

V gene TRBV6-1 combines with J gene TRBJ1-5, with 8 bases aligning to TRBD1. The V segment lost 7 bases and the J segment 3 bases; nucleotides outside the gene matches: 2. The CDR3 extends over 13 amino acids. Germline-derived CDR1 and CDR2 are MNHNS and SASEGT. The CDR3 spells CASMQGANQPQHF. The CDR3 DNA is TGTGCCAGCATGCAGGGGGCCAATCAGCCCCAGCATTTT.

This clonotype showed up just a few times. The rearrangement uses TRBV6-2 or TRBV6-3 and TRBJ1-1; D uncertain. This CDR3 is 13 amino acids long. Between the trimmed V and J ends, which lost 5 bases and 6 bases, there was a span of 13 bases. Germline V gene data show CDR1 as MNHEY and CDR2 as SVGEGT. CDR3 in amino acids: CASSPGVSPEAFF. The DNA of the CDR3 is TGTGCCAGCAGTCCCGGGGTCTCGCCTGAAGCTTTCTTT.

This chain uses TRBV11-3 with TRBJ2-1; D is unresolved. Germline V lookup: CDR1 SGHNT, CDR2 YENEEA. Trimming removed 6 bases from V and 6 bases from J, with 12 bases in between. The CDR3 has 13 amino acids. The CDR3 spells CASREWSGNEQFF. The CDR3 DNA follows: TGTGCCAGCAGAGAGTGGTCAGGCAATGAGCAGTTCTTC. Drawing the rest from reference TRBV11-3 and TRBJ2-1, the complete variable domain is EAGVVQSPRYKIIEKKQPVAFWCNPISGHNTLYWYLQNLGQGPELLIRYENEEAVDDSQLPKDRFSAERLKGVDSTLKIQPAELGDSAVYLCASREWSGNEQFFGPGTRLTVL.